The table lists the clone carrying this T cell receptor (beta chain) with a few counts. Its antigen is still unknown. This CDR3 comprises 15 residues. Germline V gives CDR1 MDHEN, CDR2 SYDVKM. Germline trimming cut 3 bases from V and 2 bases from J; bases unmatched to any gene: 4. This sample is part of a study of identical twins. Findings of the study overall: Fewer insertions were carried by abundant cord blood beta clonotypes, but none was seen in memory repertoires. Recombination models fit unrelated individuals' TCR alpha sharing but underestimated twins'.

Unique molecular identifiers were present on cDNA, and template switching added a universal primer site. Via MiXCR, TCRdb re-called the 5' RACE reads, giving one row per CDR3 protein. This table holds around 250,000 distinct CDR3 sequences, roughly 13% found once. Another study also made use of these data, one on yellow fever vaccine responses in identical twins. That study adds: Twins reportedly showed a vaccine T cell response that seemed partly convergent and partly personalized.

This sequence was found in a woman in her late teens or twenties in good health. The V gene is TRBV28, the J gene TRBJ2-3, with TRBD2 matching 8 bases. The material sequenced was memory (CD45RO+) T cells sorted from blood. CDR3 nucleotide sequence: TGTGCCAGCAGTTTGCGCGGGGGGACCACAGATACGCAGTATTTT. Its translation is CASSLRGGTTDTQYF.